The 7 T cell receptor beta chains listed next were all sequenced from one sample in a study of T cell repertoires in cytomegalovirus infection. In TCRdb, the reads were re-called with MiXCR into one record per CDR3 protein. The sample holds some 940,000 distinct CDR3 sequences, approximately 31% seen once. These receptors have no known antigen. Sample: cultured CD8+ T cells from PBMCs, taken from culture after CMV antigen stimulation. The source of these receptors is a human donor in good health (CMV status not recorded). Some clones in this sample may be carry-over from other donors' samples.

This clonotype was recorded at least ten times. This chain connects TRBV2 to TRBJ2-2; no clear D gene. The germline V and J ends were trimmed by 2 bases and 4 bases, with 8 bases remaining between them. CDR3 length equals 14 residues. The germline V gene has CDR1 SNHLY and CDR2 FYNNEI. CDR3 bases: TGTGCCAGCAGTGAATACATACTCACCGGGGAGCTGTTTTTT. Protein product: CASSEYILTGELFF.

This clonotype was counted once. The rearrangement links TRBV24-1 to TRBJ2-5; possible D gene TRBD1, 6 bases. The CDR3 totals 18 residues. V was shortened by 2 bases and J by 4 bases, with 22 bases between the two germline ends. Looked up from germline, CDR1 is KGHDR and CDR2 is SFDVKD. The CDR3 DNA reads as TGTGCCACCAGTGATTACAACAGGGTCCCCTCGGCCCTAGAGACCCAGTACTTC. It yields the protein CATSDYNRVPSALETQYF.

V usage is TRBV7-9 and J usage is TRBJ1-2, with 7 bases lining up with TRBD1. Trimming cost V 1 base and J 4 bases; bases outside gene matches: 9. Germline V gives CDR1 SEHNR, CDR2 FQNEAQ (reference sequence). The length of the CDR3 is 16 residues. CDR3 sequence: CASSLGGTEKIYGYTF. In nucleotides, the CDR3 is TGTGCCAGCAGCTTAGGGGGGACAGAAAAAATCTATGGCTACACCTTC.

Details on this clonotype: An end of the junction does not agree with germline; a read error may underlie this. This chain connects TRBV7-9 to TRBJ1-4, with TRBD1 as a possible D gene (5 bases). The V gene's germline CDR1 is SEHNR and CDR2 FQNEAQ (reference sequence). The CDR3 is 13 amino acids. CDR3 protein: CASSPPGGSNGDF. CDR3 DNA sequence: TGTGCCAGCAGCCCCCCGGGGGGATCGAATGGGGATTTT.

This clonotype was seen more than once but under ten times. The junction shows a germline mismatch at one end, possibly a read error. The chain carries TRBV7-7 and TRBJ1-3; no clear D gene. In germline, CDR1 is SSHAT, CDR2 FNYEAQ (reference sequence). This CDR3 has 14 amino acids. The CDR3 coding sequence is TGTGCTAGCAGCTTAAGTAGATCTGGAAACACCATATATTTT. This codes for CASSLSRSGNTIYF.

The chain joins TRBV20-1 to TRBJ2-3; TRBD1 aligns across 7 bases. CDR3 length equals 16 residues. Germline CDR1 is DFQATT and CDR2 is SNEGSKA (reference sequence). Unmatched junction bases numbered 11, after V lost 5 bases and J lost 0 bases. CDR3: CSAFLGNRGSTDTQYF. The DNA of the CDR3 is TGCAGTGCTTTCCTCGGGAACAGGGGAAGCACAGATACGCAGTATTTT.

This clonotype was counted between two and nine times. The V and J genes are TRBV7-2 and TRBJ1-2; 8 bases are shared with TRBD1. The CDR3 loop spans 16 amino acids. Unmatched junction bases numbered 4, after V lost 1 base and J lost 0 bases. The V gene's germline CDR1 is SGHTA and CDR2 FQGNSA. The CDR3 here is CASSLGTGRANYGYTF. Here the CDR3 DNA reads TGTGCCAGCAGCTTAGGGACAGGGCGAGCTAACTATGGCTACACCTTC.